This TCR beta chain derives from a study of shared clonotypes between healthy human individuals. As for the study in general: Donors had three CD4 naive, three CD4 memory, two CD8 naive and one CD8 memory plate apiece.

In the sorted-subset replicate PCRs, 200 ng DNA, 25,000 to 35,000 T cell genomes, was used. Clones were sequenced by immunoSEQ multiplex PCR, and TCRdb holds only the in-frame ones, with some missing. The sample lists 2 million to 2.5 million clones; 90% to 97% were seen once. Sample: naive CD4+ T cells sorted from blood. Subset noted: CD45RA+ positively selected. The receptor's source is a young man in good health.

The chain's CDR3 is CASSIPGGENYGYTF. CDR3 in DNA: TGTGCCAGTAGTATCCCAGGGGGCGAAAACTATGGCTACACCTTC. The chain has TRBV19 and TRBJ1-2; TRBD1 matches at 8 bases. CDR3 size: 15 residues. Germline CDR1 and CDR2: LNHDA and SQIVND (reference sequence). V trimming: 3 bases; J trimming: 2 bases; junction bases outside the gene matches: 5.